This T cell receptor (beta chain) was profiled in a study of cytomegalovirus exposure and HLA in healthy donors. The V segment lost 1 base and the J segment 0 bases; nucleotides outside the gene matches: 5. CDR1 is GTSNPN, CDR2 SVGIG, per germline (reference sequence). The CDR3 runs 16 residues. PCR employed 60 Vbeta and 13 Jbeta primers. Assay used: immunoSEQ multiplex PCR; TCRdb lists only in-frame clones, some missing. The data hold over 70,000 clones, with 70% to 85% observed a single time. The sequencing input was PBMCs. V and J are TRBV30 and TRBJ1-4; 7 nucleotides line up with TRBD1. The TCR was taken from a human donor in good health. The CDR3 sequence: CAWSGTGFATNEKLFF. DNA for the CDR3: TGTGCCTGGAGTGGGACAGGCTTTGCAACTAATGAAAAACTGTTTTTT.